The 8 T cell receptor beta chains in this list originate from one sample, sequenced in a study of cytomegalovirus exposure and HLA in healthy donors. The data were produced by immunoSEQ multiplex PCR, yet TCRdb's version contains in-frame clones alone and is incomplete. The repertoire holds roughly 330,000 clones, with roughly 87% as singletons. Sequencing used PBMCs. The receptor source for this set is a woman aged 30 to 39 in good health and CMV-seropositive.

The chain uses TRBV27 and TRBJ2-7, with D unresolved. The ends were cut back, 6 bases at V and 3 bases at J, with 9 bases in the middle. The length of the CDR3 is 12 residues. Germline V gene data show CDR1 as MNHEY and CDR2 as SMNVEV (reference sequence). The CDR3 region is CASRSSDYEQYF. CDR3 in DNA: TGTGCCAGCAGAAGCAGTGACTACGAGCAGTACTTC.

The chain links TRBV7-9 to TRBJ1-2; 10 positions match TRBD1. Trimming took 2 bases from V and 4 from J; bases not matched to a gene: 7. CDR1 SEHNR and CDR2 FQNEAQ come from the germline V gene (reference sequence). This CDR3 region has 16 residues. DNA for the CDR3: TGTGCCAGCAGCTTAACCGACAGGGGGCTAGGCTATGGCTACACCTTC. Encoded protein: CASSLTDRGLGYGYTF.

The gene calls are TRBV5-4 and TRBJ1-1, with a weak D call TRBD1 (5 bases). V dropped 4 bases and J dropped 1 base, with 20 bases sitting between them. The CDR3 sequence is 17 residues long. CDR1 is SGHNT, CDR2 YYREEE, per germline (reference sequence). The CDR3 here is CASSPLGGVGANTEAFF. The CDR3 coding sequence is TGTGCCAGCAGCCCCCTTGGGGGGGTAGGAGCGAACACTGAAGCTTTCTTT.

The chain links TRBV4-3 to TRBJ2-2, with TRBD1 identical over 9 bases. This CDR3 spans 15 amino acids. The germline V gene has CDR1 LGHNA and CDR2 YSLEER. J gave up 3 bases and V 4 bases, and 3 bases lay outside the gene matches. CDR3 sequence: CASSPDRGDTGELFF. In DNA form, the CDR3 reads TGCGCCAGCAGCCCTGACAGGGGGGACACCGGGGAGCTGTTTTTT.

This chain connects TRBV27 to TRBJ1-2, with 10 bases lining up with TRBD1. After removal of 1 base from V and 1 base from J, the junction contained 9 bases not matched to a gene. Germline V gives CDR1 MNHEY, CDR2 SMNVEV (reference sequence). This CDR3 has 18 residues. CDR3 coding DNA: TGTGCCAGCAGTTTATATCCCCAGGGACAGGGGAATAACTATGGCTACACCTTC. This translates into CASSLYPQGQGNNYGYTF.

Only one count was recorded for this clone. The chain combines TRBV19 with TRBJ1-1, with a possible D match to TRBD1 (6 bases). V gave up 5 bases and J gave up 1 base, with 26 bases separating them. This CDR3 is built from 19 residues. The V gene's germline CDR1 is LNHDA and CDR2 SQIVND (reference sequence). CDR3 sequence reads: CASSALPTAARTANTEAFF. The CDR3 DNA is TGTGCCAGTAGTGCGTTACCTACCGCCGCTAGGACAGCGAACACTGAAGCTTTCTTT.

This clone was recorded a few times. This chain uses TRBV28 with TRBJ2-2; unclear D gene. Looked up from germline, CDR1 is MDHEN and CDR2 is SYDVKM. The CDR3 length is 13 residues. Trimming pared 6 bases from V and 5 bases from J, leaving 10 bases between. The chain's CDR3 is CASRFEVTGELFF. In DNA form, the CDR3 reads TGTGCCAGCAGGTTTGAGGTTACCGGGGAGCTGTTTTTT.

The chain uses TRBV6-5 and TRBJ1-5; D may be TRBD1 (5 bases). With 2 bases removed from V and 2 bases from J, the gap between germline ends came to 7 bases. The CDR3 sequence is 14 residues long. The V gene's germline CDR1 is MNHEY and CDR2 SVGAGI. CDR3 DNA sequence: TGTGCCAGCAGTTACGGGGCAGGCAATCAGCCCCAGCATTTT. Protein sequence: CASSYGAGNQPQHF.